Each of the 23 T cell receptor beta chains below was sequenced from the same sample in a study of post-analysis software for immune sequencing data. Unique molecular identifiers were present in the TCR beta cDNA libraries. TCRdb redid the calling of the PCR reads with MiXCR, one entry per CDR3 protein. Here the sample spans 750,000 to 950,000 distinct CDR3 sequences, roughly 46% being singletons. Antigens for these TCRs are unknown. Study outcomes and limitations: Elevated frequency relative to controls characterized 4 or 5 TRBV segments in patients, TRBV5-6, TRBV5-1 and TRBV20-1 among them.

Sequenced sample: blood. The source is a girl aged 5-17 years with multiple sclerosis.

V is TRBV27 and J is TRBJ2-1; the match to TRBD2 covers 8 bases. CDR1 MNHEY and CDR2 SMNVEV come from the germline V gene (reference sequence). The CDR3 covers 15 residues. The ends lost 5 bases at V and 3 bases at J; junction bases unmatched: 6. The CDR3 loop is CASSPIAGFYNEQFF. The CDR3 DNA reads TGTGCCAGCAGTCCCATAGCGGGGTTCTACAATGAGCAGTTCTTC.

This clonotype appeared a few times. This rearrangement joins TRBV5-6 to TRBJ1-2; TRBD1 matches 7 bases. CDR3 length: 16 amino acids. Germline trimming cut 0 bases from V and 4 bases from J; bases unmatched to any gene: 9. The germline V gene encodes CDR1 SGHDT and CDR2 YYEEEE. Written as DNA, the CDR3 is TGTGCCAGCAGCTTGGACGCGACAGGGTATGGCTATGGCTACACCTTC. This translates into CASSLDATGYGYGYTF.

This chain joins TRBV27 and TRBJ1-2; perhaps TRBD1 as D (5 bases). In germline, CDR1 is MNHEY, CDR2 SMNVEV (reference sequence). Trimming pared 5 bases from V and 4 bases from J, leaving 17 bases between. This CDR3 comprises 15 residues. The CDR3 reads CASSPGAVPVYGYTF. The CDR3 coding sequence is TGTGCCAGCAGTCCCGGGGCCGTCCCGGTCTATGGCTACACCTTC.

This sequence joins TRBV4-1 and TRBJ2-1, with D unresolved. Trimming cost V 0 bases and J 7 bases, with 16 bases left between them. The CDR3 loop spans 16 amino acids. Germline V gives CDR1 MGHRA, CDR2 YSYEKL. DNA for the CDR3: TGCGCCAGCAGCCAAGAGGTCGACCCCCCCGGGAATGAGCAGTTCTTC. It codes for CASSQEVDPPGNEQFF.

The sample holds a few counts of this clonotype. CDR3 nucleotide sequence: TGTGCCACCAGTGGGGGCGGACTAGCGGGAGGGTGGTACAATGAGCAGTTCTTC. It specifies CATSGGGLAGGWYNEQFF. The chain couples TRBV24-1 to TRBJ2-1, with TRBD2 identical over 15 bases. The germline V gene has CDR1 KGHDR and CDR2 SFDVKD. The CDR3 spans 18 residues. The V segment lost 5 bases and the J segment 4 bases; nucleotides outside the gene matches: 8.

This chain connects TRBV10-3 to TRBJ2-5; 9 positions match TRBD2. Looked up from germline, CDR1 is ENHRY and CDR2 is SYGVKD. The CDR3 sequence is 16 residues long. V lost 2 bases to trimming and J lost 1 base; unmatched junction nucleotides: 5. The CDR3 DNA is TGTGCCATCAGTGAGCGGAGCGGGAGGTCCCAAGAGACCCAGTACTTC. It translates to CAISERSGRSQETQYF.

This sequence joins TRBV3-1 and TRBJ2-5; 11 nucleotides line up with TRBD2. CDR1 and CDR2 from the germline V gene are LGHDT and YNNKEL (reference sequence). The CDR3 loop spans 16 amino acids. The V segment lost 2 bases and the J segment 5 bases; nucleotides outside the gene matches: 7. The CDR3, as DNA: TGTGCCAGCAGCCAATGGCGACTAGCGGGGTCGGAGACCCAGTACTTC. Its translation: CASSQWRLAGSETQYF.

Only a few counts were recorded for this clonotype. The J gene is TRBJ1-6, the V gene TRBV27, with D uncertain. V shed 5 bases and J shed 0 bases, with 11 bases lying between them. Germline V lookup: CDR1 MNHEY, CDR2 SMNVEV (reference sequence). The CDR3 length is 16 residues. CDR3 bases: TGTGCCAGCAGTCCAGACATGAGCTCCTATAATTCACCCCTCCACTTT. Its protein product is CASSPDMSSYNSPLHF.

J is TRBJ2-1 and V is TRBV20-1; D uncertain. The CDR3 length is 13 residues. V dropped 6 bases and J dropped 0 bases, with 9 bases sitting between them. The germline V gene encodes CDR1 DFQATT and CDR2 SNEGSKA (reference sequence). The CDR3 protein is CSAFLGSYNEQFF. The CDR3 bases are TGCAGTGCCTTCCTAGGCTCCTACAATGAGCAGTTCTTC.

This clonotype was seen only a few times. The rearrangement uses TRBV3-1 and TRBJ2-3; D possibly corresponds to TRBD2 (5 bases). V lost 0 bases and J lost 4, with 14 bases in between. Germline CDR1 is LGHDT and CDR2 is YNNKEL (reference sequence). The CDR3 has 16 amino acids. CDR3 in DNA: TGTGCCAGCAGCCAAGATATCCCGGGGAACGCAGATACGCAGTATTTT. Residues: CASSQDIPGNADTQYF.

This clonotype was seen only a few times. The V call is TRBV29-1, the J call TRBJ1-2; a weak D match, TRBD1 (5 bases). With 6 bases removed from V and 8 bases from J, the gap between germline ends came to 25 bases. This CDR3 has 15 amino acids. In germline, CDR1 is SQVTM, CDR2 ANQGSEA. The CDR3 is CSVERSGTDGLGYTF. CDR3 DNA: TGCAGCGTCGAAAGGTCCGGGACCGACGGCCTGGGCTACACCTTC.

This clonotype was counted between two and nine times. The gene calls are TRBV7-9 and TRBJ2-2; 8 bases are a match to TRBD1. In germline, CDR1 is SEHNR, CDR2 FQNEAQ (reference sequence). The V and J ends lost 3 bases and 3 bases, in that order; junction bases with no gene match: 6. This CDR3 contains 16 residues. CDR3 loop: CASSFGQGPYTGELFF. The CDR3 nucleotides read TGTGCCAGCAGCTTCGGACAGGGACCTTACACCGGGGAGCTGTTTTTT.

The rearrangement uses TRBV27 and TRBJ1-5, with D tentatively TRBD1 (5 bases). The CDR3 loop spans 14 amino acids. The V end was cut by 2 bases, the J end by 6 bases, with 11 bases between. Germline assignment: CDR1 MNHEY and CDR2 SMNVEV (reference sequence). The CDR3 DNA follows: TGTGCCAGCAGTTTAGGGGGGATGGGTCAGCCCCAGCATTTT. This sequence encodes CASSLGGMGQPQHF.

This clonotype occurred a few times. V and J are TRBV10-1 and TRBJ2-3; TRBD2 matches at 10 bases. The CDR3 is 14 residues long. The germline V gene has CDR1 WNHNN and CDR2 SYGVQD (reference sequence). Trimming cost V 6 bases and J 6 bases; bases outside gene matches: 6. Here the CDR3 reads CASSPLAGRDTQYF. The CDR3, as DNA: TGCGCCAGCAGCCCACTAGCGGGGAGGGATACGCAGTATTTT.

The sample holds a few counts of this clonotype. This chain uses TRBV20-1 with TRBJ2-7; either TRBD1 or TRBD2 may supply D (5 bases each). The V gene lost 0 bases and the J gene lost 1 base, with 10 bases spanning the gap. The CDR3 sequence is 14 residues long. Per germline, CDR1 DFQATT and CDR2 SNEGSKA (reference sequence). The CDR3 DNA reads as TGCAGTGCTAGAGATCCGGGACGGTCCTACGAGCAGTACTTC. Its protein product is CSARDPGRSYEQYF.

This clonotype was detected only a few times. CDR3 nucleotides: TGCAGCGTTGTCCTTAAAAGGGGGCCCCATGGCTACACCTTC. Translating gives CSVVLKRGPHGYTF. This rearrangement joins TRBV29-1 to TRBJ1-2, with 7 bases that match TRBD1. The CDR3 is 14 amino acids. Germline CDR1 SQVTM, CDR2 ANQGSEA. V gave up 4 bases and J gave up 6 bases; unmatched junction bases: 11.

The V and J genes are TRBV12-3 or TRBV12-4 and TRBJ1-1; D call uncertain. With 7 bases removed from V and 1 base from J, the gap between germline ends came to 10 bases. The CDR3 is made up of 13 amino acids. Here the CDR3 reads CASTPRSNTEAFF. The CDR3 DNA reads as TGTGCCAGCACTCCACGGTCGAACACTGAAGCTTTCTTT.

This clonotype was detected once. The chain links TRBV9 to TRBJ2-7; perhaps TRBD2 as D (6 bases). V lost 4 bases and J 7 bases, leaving 21 bases between the germline ends. This CDR3 has 15 amino acids. Looked up from germline, CDR1 is SGDLS and CDR2 is YYNGEE. CDR3: CASSPSGVNYNEQYF. The CDR3 region has the DNA TGTGCCAGCAGCCCTTCGGGGGTCAACTACAATGAGCAGTACTTC.

The rearrangement links TRBV7-6 to TRBJ2-3; 9 nucleotides line up with TRBD2. Germline-derived CDR1 and CDR2 are SGHVS and FNYEAQ. The CDR3 extends over 16 amino acids. Trimming took 4 bases from V and 5 from J; bases not matched to a gene: 10. This CDR3 reads CASSSPTLAGLDTQYF. The CDR3 bases are TGTGCCAGCAGCTCACCAACTCTAGCGGGGCTAGATACGCAGTATTTT.

V gene TRBV27 combines with J gene TRBJ2-4; 10 bases map to TRBD1. The tail of the sequence fits TRBJ2-7 better, so the J call may be wrong. The CDR3 covers 15 residues. CDR1 and CDR2 from the germline V gene are MNHEY and SMNVEV (reference sequence). The CDR3 nucleotides read TGTGCCAGCAGACCAGGACAGGGGGTTTACCACGAGCAGTACTTC. This encodes CASRPGQGVYHEQYF.

This clonotype showed up just a few times. The chain joins TRBV7-2 to TRBJ2-1, with TRBD2 as a possible D gene (5 bases). The CDR3 is 12 residues long. Germline CDR1 SGHTA, CDR2 FQGNSA. With 1 base removed from V and 12 bases from J, the gap between germline ends came to 10 bases. CDR3 sequence (DNA): TGTGCCAGCAGCTTAGTTGGGAGCGGGCAGTTCTTC. Translation gives CASSLVGSGQFF. The complete variable domain, with remaining parts taken from reference TRBV7-2 and TRBJ2-1, reads GAGVSQSPSNKVTEKGKDVELRCDPISGHTALYWYRQSLGQGLEFLIYFQGNSAPDKSGLPSDRFSAERTGGSVSTLTIQRTQQEDSAVYLCASSLVGSGQFFGPGTRLTVL.

This clonotype turned up a few times. The junction departs from germline at one end; a sequencing error may be responsible. The rearrangement uses TRBV7-2 and TRBJ2-1; 9 bases agree with TRBD2. This CDR3 comprises 15 residues. The germline V gene encodes CDR1 SGHTA and CDR2 FQGNSA. The CDR3 DNA reads TGTGCCAGCAGTTTAGCGGGAGTGGCCTACAATGAGCAGTTCTTC. Protein: CASSLAGVAYNEQFF.

The CDR3 loop reads CASSYLEGGFNYEQYF. CDR3 coding DNA: TGTGCCAGCAGCTATCTCGAGGGGGGGTTTAACTACGAGCAGTACTTC. The J gene is TRBJ2-4, the V gene TRBV7-2; D perhaps matches TRBD2 (7 bases). The tail of the sequence fits TRBJ2-7 better, so the J call may be wrong. Per germline, CDR1 SGHTA and CDR2 FQGNSA. The CDR3 loop spans 16 amino acids.